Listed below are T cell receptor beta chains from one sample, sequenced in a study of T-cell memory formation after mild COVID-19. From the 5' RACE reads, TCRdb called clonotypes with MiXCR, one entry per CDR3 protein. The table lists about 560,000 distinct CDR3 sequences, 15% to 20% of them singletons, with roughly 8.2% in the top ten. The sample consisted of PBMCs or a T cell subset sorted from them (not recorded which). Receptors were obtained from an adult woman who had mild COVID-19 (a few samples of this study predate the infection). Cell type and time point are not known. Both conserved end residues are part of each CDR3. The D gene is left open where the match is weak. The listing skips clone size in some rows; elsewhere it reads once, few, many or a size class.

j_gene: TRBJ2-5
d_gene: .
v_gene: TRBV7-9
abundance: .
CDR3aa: CASSLASAAGETQYF
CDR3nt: TGTGCCAGCAGCTTAGCATCGGCGGCCGGAGAGACCCAGTACTTC

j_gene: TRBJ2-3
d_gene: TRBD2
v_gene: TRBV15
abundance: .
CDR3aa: CATSRSGGITDTQYF
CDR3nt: TGTGCCACCAGCAGGAGCGGGGGGATCACGGATACGCAGTATTTT

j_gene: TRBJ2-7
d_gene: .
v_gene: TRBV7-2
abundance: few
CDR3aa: CASSLQSGYEQYF
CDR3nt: TGTGCCAGCAGCTTACAGTCAGGGTACGAGCAGTACTTC

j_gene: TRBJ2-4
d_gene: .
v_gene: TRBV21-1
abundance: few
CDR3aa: CASSRISGRIINIQYF
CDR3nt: TGTGCCAGCAGCAGAATTAGCGGGAGAATTATAAACATTCAGTACTTC

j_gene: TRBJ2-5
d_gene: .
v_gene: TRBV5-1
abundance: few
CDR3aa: CASSEGAETQYF
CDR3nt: TGCGCCAGCAGCGAGGGCGCAGAGACCCAGTACTTC

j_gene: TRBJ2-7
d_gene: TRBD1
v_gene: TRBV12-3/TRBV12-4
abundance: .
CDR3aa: CASRVGDSPYEQYF
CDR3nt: TGTGCCAGCAGGGTGGGGGACAGCCCCTACGAGCAGTACTTC

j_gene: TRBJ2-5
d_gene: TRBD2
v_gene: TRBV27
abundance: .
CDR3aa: CASSARLAGWQETQYF
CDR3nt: TGTGCCAGCAGTGCCAGACTAGCGGGCTGGCAAGAGACCCAGTACTTC

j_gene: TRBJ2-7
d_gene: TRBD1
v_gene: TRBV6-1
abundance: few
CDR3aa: CASSERVGTGNEQYF
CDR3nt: TGTGCCAGCAGTGAAAGGGTCGGGACAGGAAACGAGCAGTACTTC

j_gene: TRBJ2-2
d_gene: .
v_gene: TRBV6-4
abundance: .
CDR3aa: CASSEDRGKNTGEPFF
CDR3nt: TGTGCCAGCAGCGAGGACCGCGGCAAGAACACCGGGGAGCCGTTTTTT

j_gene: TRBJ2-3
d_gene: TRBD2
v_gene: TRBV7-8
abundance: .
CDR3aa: CASSLESLAGGPRADTQYF
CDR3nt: TGTGCCAGCAGCTTAGAAAGCCTAGCGGGGGGGCCTAGGGCAGATACGCAGTATTTT

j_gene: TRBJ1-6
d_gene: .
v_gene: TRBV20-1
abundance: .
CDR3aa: CSARDGSDSPLHF
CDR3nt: TGCAGTGCTAGAGATGGGAGCGATTCACCCCTCCACTTT

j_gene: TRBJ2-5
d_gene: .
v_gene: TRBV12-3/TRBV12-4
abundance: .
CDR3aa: CASTATRLGTETQYF
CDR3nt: TGTGCCAGCACCGCGACTAGGCTCGGCACTGAGACCCAGTACTTC

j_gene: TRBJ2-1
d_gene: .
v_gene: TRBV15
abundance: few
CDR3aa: CATSRGRGPEQFF
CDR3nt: TGTGCCACCAGCAGAGGGAGGGGCCCAGAGCAGTTCTTC

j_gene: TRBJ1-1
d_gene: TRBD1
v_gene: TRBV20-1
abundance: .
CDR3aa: CSARAPGQGRPAWENTEAFF
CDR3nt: TGCAGTGCTAGAGCCCCGGGACAGGGGAGGCCCGCATGGGAGAACACTGAAGCTTTCTTT

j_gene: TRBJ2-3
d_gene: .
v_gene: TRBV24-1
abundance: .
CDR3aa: CATSGMTQGTDTQYF
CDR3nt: TGTGCCACCAGTGGAATGACACAGGGTACAGATACGCAGTATTTT

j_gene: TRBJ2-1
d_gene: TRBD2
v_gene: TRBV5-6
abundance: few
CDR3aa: CASSLAGLAGVNEQFF
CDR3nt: TGTGCCAGCAGCTTGGCGGGACTAGCGGGAGTCAATGAGCAGTTCTTC

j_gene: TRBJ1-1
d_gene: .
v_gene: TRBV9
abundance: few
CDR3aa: CASSGGHPGGTEAFF
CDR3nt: TGTGCCAGCAGCGGGGGACACCCCGGGGGCACTGAAGCTTTCTTT

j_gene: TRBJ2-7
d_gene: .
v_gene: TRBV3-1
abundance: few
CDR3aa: CASSQRGGFEQYF
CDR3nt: TGTGCCAGCAGCCAAAGAGGGGGGTTCGAGCAGTACTTC

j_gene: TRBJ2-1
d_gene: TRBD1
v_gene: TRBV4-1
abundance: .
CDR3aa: CASSPTGGPYNEQFF
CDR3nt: TGCGCCAGCAGTCCGACAGGGGGGCCTTACAATGAGCAGTTCTTC

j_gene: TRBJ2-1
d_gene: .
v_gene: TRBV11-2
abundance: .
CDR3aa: CASSLRGGLFGEQFF
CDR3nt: TGTGCCAGCAGCCTTAGGGGGGGCCTGTTTGGGGAGCAGTTCTTC

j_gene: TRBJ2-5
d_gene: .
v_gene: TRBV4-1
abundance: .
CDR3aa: CASSQDLAGQETQYF
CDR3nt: TGCGCCAGCAGCCAAGATCTGGCGGGGCAAGAGACCCAGTACTTC

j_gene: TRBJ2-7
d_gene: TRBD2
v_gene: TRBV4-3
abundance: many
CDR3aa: CASSMGLAGETYEQYF
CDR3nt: TGCGCCAGCAGCATGGGGCTAGCGGGAGAAACCTACGAGCAGTACTTC

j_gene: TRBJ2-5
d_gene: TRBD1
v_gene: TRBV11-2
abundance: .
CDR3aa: CASSLDSFGTGMETQYF
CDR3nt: TGTGCCAGCAGCTTAGATTCTTTCGGGACAGGGATGGAGACCCAGTACTTC

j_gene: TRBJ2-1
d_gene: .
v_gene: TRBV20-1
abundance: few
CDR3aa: CSARVAVGYNEQFF
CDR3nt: TGCAGTGCTAGAGTGGCAGTAGGGTACAATGAGCAGTTCTTC

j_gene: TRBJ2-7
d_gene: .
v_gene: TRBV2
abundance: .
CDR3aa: CASNEGPGHPYEQYF
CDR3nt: TGTGCCAGCAATGAGGGGCCGGGACACCCCTACGAGCAGTACTTC

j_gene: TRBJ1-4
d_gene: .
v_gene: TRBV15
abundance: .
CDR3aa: CATSRDLGGNEKLFF
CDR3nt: TGTGCCACCAGCAGAGATCTGGGGGGTAATGAAAAACTGTTTTTT

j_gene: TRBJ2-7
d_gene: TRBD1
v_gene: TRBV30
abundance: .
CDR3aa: CAWSVKGAGGSYEQYF
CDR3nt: TGTGCCTGGAGTGTGAAGGGTGCAGGGGGCTCCTACGAGCAGTACTTC

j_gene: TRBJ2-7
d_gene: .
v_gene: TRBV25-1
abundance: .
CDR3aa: CASSGYGVEQYF
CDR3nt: TGTGCCAGCAGTGGGTATGGGGTCGAGCAGTACTTC

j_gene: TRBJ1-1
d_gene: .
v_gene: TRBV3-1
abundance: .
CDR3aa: CASSQGSLEAFF
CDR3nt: TGTGCCAGCAGCCAAGGTTCACTTGAAGCTTTCTTT

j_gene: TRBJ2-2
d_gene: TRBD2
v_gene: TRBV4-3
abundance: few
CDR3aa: CASSPTSGSTGELFF
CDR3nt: TGCGCCAGCAGCCCTACTAGCGGGTCCACCGGGGAGCTGTTTTTT

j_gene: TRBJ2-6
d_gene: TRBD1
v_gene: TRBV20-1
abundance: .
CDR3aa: CSAPGTGVTGANVLTF
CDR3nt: TGCAGTGCCCCCGGGACAGGGGTAACTGGGGCCAACGTCCTGACTTTC

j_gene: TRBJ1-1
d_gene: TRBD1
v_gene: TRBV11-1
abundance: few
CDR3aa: CASSSRDRVLTEAFF
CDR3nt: TGTGCCAGCAGCTCGCGGGACAGGGTATTAACTGAAGCTTTCTTT

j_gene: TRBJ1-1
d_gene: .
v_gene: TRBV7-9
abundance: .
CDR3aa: CASSSLGPTEAFF
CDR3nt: TGTGCCAGCAGTTCACTAGGGCCCACTGAAGCTTTCTTT

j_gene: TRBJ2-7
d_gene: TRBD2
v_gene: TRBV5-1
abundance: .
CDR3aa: CASSARLAGGPEQYF
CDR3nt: TGCGCCAGCAGCGCGCGTTTGGCGGGAGGACCCGAGCAGTACTTC

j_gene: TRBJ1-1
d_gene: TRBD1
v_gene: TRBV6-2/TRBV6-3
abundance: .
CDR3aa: CASSIAPGQGPTEAFF
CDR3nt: TGTGCCAGCAGTATCGCACCGGGACAGGGTCCCACTGAAGCTTTCTTT